This T cell receptor beta chain was captured in a study of Ad26.COV2.S vaccination and SARS-CoV-2 variants. The CDR3 has 16 amino acids. V lost 0 bases to trimming and J lost 4 bases; unmatched junction nucleotides: 6. Germline V gene data show CDR1 as MNHEY and CDR2 as SVGEGT. TCRdb's copy holds only in-frame clones and misses some; the assay was immunoSEQ multiplex PCR. The sample has hundreds of thousands of clones, approximately 85% seen once. Treatment specified: around 19 received Ad26.COV2.S at low or high dose, single or two shots; 5 received placebo; per-sample allocation not given. Following the first vaccine or placebo injection, samples were taken on day 63.

The sequences come from peripheral blood, collected in a trial of Ad26.COV2.S vaccine versus placebo. The rearrangement joins TRBV6-2 or TRBV6-3 to TRBJ2-1, with TRBD2 matching 7 bases. This TCR was sampled from a person aged 18 to 65 who received the Ad26.COV2.S COVID-19 vaccine or a placebo. The CDR3 DNA sequence: TGTGCCAGCAGTTACTCCGCGGGAGTACCTTACAATGAGCAGTTCTTC. Protein sequence: CASSYSAGVPYNEQFF.